This TCR beta chain was sequenced in a study of blood T cell repertoires in COVID-19. In the study overall: Specimens from acute and convalescent COVID-19 originated in the United States, Italy and Spain.

This clone has just one count. The assay was immunoSEQ multiplex PCR, and TCRdb's table has in-frame clones only and misses some. The data show 200,000 to 250,000 clones, about 84% seen once. Germline assignment: CDR1 LGHDT and CDR2 YNNKEL (reference sequence). The V gene end was trimmed by 4 bases and the J gene end by 6 bases; junction bases not matched to a gene: 10. The CDR3 runs 17 residues. Ages ranged from about 18 to 89 years, with residence in around 24 US areas. Cohort placement rested on clinical history that participants reported themselves. This chain links TRBV3-1 (or the pseudogene TRBV3-2) with TRBJ2-7; 15 nucleotides match TRBD2. The source material was PBMCs or T cells enriched from blood (not recorded which). This receptor was obtained from a woman between 40 and 55 years old with acute COVID-19. For the CDR3, the DNA is TGTGCCAGCAGCCCCCGGACTAGCGGGAGGGGTGTGCGCGAGCAGTACTTC. Protein product: CASSPRTSGRGVREQYF.